This record concerns one T cell receptor (beta chain) sequence. Its antigen is as yet unknown. CDR1 SGHRS and CDR2 YFSETQ come from the germline V gene. This CDR3 spans 15 amino acids. This specimen comes from a study of monozygotic twins with inflammatory bowel disease. A template switching step added UMIs, each with a 6-nucleotide sample barcode. TCRdb re-called the 5' RACE reads and shows each CDR3 protein once, DNA omitted. Recorded here are some 210,000 distinct CDR3 sequences; the top ten clones represent around 1.5%. Points from the study as a whole: Fewer shared clonotypes with others were found in IBD patients than in healthy twins, especially with disease activity.

The receptor comes from a human donor with ulcerative colitis or Crohn's disease, or a healthy co-twin of an affected twin (not recorded which). The sequenced sample consisted of blood. The chain carries TRBV5-1 and TRBJ2-7; the TCRdb D gene call, TRBD2, has no DNA to confirm it. This CDR3 is CASSMGLAGPYEQYF.